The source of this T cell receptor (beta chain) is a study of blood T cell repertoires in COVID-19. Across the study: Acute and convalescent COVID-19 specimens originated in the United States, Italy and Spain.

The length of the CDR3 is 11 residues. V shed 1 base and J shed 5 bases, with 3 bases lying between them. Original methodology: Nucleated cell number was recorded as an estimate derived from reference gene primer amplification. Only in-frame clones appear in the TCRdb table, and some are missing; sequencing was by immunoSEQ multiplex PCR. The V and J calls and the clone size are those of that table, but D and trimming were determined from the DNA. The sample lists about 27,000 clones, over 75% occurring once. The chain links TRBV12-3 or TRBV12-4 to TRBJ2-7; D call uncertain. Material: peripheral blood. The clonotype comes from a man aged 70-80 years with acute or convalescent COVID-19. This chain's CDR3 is CASSLDNEQYF. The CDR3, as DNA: TGTGCCAGCAGTTTAGATAACGAGCAGTACTTC.